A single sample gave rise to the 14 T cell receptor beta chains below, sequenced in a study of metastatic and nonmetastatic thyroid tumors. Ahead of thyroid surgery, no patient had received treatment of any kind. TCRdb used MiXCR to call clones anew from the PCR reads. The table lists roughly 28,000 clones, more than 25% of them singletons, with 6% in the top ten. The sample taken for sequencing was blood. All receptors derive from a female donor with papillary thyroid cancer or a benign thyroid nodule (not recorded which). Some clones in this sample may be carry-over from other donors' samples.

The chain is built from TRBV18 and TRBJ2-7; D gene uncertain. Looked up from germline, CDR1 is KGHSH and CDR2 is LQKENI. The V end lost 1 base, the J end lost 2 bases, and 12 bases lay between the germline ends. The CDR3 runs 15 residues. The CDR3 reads CASSPRGRSAYEQYF. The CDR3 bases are TGTGCCAGCTCACCACGAGGCAGGTCTGCCTACGAGCAGTACTTC. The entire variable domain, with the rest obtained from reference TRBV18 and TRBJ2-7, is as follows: NAGVMQNPRHLVRRRGQEARLRCSPMKGHSHVYWYRQLPEEGLKFMVYLQKENIIDESGMPKERFSAEFPKEGPSILRIQQVVRGDSAAYFCASSPRGRSAYEQYFGPGTRLTVT.

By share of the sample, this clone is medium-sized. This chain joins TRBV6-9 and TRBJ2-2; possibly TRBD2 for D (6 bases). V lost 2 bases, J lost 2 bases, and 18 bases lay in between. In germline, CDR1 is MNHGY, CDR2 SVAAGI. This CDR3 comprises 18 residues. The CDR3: CASSYKGGGGENTGELFF. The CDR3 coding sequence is TGTGCCAGCAGTTATAAGGGAGGTGGAGGGGAAAACACCGGGGAGCTGTTTTTT.

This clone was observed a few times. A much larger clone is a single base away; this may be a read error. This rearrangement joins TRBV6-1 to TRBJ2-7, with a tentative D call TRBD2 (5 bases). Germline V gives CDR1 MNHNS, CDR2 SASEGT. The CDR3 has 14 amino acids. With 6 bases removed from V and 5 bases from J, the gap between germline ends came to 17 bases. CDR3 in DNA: TGTGCCAGCAGGGACCTTGAGAGGAGGAACGAGCAGTACTTC. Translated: CASRDLERRNEQYF.

The chain's CDR3 is CASSLPGEGYTF. DNA for the CDR3: TGCGCCAGCAGCCTCCCAGGGGAAGGCTACACCTTC. The chain carries TRBV5-1 and TRBJ1-2; TRBD1 is a possible D gene (6 bases). CDR3 length: 12 residues. Germline lookup yields CDR1 SGHRS and CDR2 YFSETQ. V lost 4 bases and J 8 bases, leaving 12 bases between the germline ends.

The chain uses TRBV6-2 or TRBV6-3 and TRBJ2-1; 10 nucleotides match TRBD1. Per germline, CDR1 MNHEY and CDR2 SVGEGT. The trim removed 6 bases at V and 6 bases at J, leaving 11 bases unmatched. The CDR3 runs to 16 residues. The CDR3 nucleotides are TGTGCCAGCAGCACCTTACCGGGACAGGGGCGCAATGAGCAGTTCTTC. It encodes CASSTLPGQGRNEQFF.

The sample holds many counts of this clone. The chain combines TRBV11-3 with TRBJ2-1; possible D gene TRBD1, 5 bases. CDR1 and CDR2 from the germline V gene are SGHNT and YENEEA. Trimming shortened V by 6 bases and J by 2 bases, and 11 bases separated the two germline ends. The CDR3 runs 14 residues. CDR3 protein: CASRPQGPYNEQFF. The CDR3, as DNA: TGTGCCAGCAGACCTCAGGGCCCCTACAATGAGCAGTTCTTC.

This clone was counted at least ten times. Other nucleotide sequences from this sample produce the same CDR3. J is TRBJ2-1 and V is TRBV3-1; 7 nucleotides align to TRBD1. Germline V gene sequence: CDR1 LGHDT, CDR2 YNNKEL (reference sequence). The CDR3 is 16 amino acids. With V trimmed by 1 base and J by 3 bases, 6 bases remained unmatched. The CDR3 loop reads CASSQVPQGYYNEQFF. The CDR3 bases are TGTGCCAGCAGCCAAGTTCCACAGGGGTACTACAATGAGCAGTTCTTC.

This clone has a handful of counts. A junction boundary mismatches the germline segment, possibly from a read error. The DNA for the CDR3 is TGTGCCAGCAGTAATGGGGGTGGCCACACCTTC. It translates to CASSNGGGHTF. The chain employs TRBV12-3 or TRBV12-4 and TRBJ1-2, with D maybe TRBD1 (5 bases). The CDR3 covers 11 residues.

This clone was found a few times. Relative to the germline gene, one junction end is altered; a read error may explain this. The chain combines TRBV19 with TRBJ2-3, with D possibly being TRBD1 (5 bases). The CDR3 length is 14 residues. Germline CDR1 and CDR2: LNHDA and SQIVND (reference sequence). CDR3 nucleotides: TGTACCAGTAGTAAGTACAGGAGCACAGATACGCAATATTTT. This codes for CTSSKYRSTDTQYF.

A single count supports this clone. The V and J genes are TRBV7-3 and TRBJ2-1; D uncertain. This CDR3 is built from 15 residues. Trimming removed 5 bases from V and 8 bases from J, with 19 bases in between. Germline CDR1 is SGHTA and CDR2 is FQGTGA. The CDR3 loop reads CASSIIGRAVDEQFF. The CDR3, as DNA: TGTGCCAGCAGCATAATCGGTAGGGCCGTCGATGAGCAGTTCTTC.

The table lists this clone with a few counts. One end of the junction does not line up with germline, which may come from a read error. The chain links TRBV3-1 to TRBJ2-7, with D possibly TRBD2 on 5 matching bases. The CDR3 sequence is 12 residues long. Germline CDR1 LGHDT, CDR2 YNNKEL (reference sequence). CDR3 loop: CASSQDLGLPDF. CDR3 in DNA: TGTGCCAGCAGCCAAGATCTAGGACTCCCCGACTTC.

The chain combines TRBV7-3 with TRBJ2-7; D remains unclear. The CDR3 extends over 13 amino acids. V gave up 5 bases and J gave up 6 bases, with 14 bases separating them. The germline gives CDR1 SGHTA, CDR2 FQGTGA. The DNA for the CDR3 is TGTGCCAGCAGCAAAGAAGGTTTCAGCGAGCAGTACTTC. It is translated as CASSKEGFSEQYF.

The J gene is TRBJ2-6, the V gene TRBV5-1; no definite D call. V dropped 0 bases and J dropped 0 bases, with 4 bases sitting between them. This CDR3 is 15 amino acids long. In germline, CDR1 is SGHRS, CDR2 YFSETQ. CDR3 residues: CASSLAGSGANVLTF. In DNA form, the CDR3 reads TGCGCCAGCAGCTTGGCCGGCTCTGGGGCCAACGTCCTGACTTTC. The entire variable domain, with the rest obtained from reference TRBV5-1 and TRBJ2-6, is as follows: KAGVTQTPRYLIKTRGQQVTLSCSPISGHRSVSWYQQTPGQGLQFLFEYFSETQRNKGNFPGRFSGRQFSNSRSEMNVSTLELGDSALYLCASSLAGSGANVLTFGAGSRLTVL.

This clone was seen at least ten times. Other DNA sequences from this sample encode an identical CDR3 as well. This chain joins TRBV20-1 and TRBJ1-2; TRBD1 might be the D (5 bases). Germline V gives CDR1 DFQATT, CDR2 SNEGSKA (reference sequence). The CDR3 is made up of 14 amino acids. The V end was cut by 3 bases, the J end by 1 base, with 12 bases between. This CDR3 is CSASGGGGNYGYTF. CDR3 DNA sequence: TGCAGTGCTAGTGGCGGGGGGGGTAACTATGGCTACACCTTC.